Listed below are T cell receptor beta chains from one sample, sequenced in a study of T cell repertoires in cytomegalovirus infection. TCRdb fed the reads into MiXCR, producing one record per CDR3 protein. The sample includes approximately 260,000 distinct CDR3 sequences, about 15% of them seen just once. Sequenced sample: CD8+ T cells from PBMCs. The source is a human donor in good health (CMV status not recorded). Some clones in this sample may be carry-over from other donors' samples. Each CDR3 is given with its conserved first and last residue. D genes are given only for firm matches. Size tells how often a clone was seen (once, few, many) or the class of an expanded clone, and some rows leave it out.

- | TRBJ2-5 | 17 | TRBV7-2 | many | CASREKNPGSPQETQYF | TGTGCCAGCAGGGAGAAAAACCCGGGATCCCCCCAAGAGACCCAGTACTTC
- | TRBJ1-2 | 15 | TRBV13 | - | CASSLGNAGYYGYTF | TGTGCCAGCAGCTTAGGCAATGCAGGGTACTATGGCTACACCTTC
- | TRBJ2-4 | 19 | TRBV3-1 | few | CASSQDIRGIPLAKNIQYF | TGTGCCAGCAGCCAAGATATACGGGGGATCCCACTAGCCAAAAACATTCAGTACTTC
- | TRBJ2-1 | 13 | TRBV6-2/TRBV6-3 | many | CASSSGSYNEQFF | TGTGCCAGCAGTTCCGGGTCCTACAATGAGCAGTTCTTC
TRBD1 | TRBJ2-7 | 17 | TRBV20-1 | few | CSALGQGGLSFSIEQYF | TGCAGTGCGCTAGGACAGGGGGGTCTCTCTTTCTCAATCGAGCAGTACTTC
- | TRBJ2-1 | 16 | TRBV6-2/TRBV6-3 | - | CASSKYGTSVINEQFF | TGTGCCAGCAGTAAATACGGGACGTCGGTTATCAATGAGCAGTTCTTC
TRBD2 | TRBJ2-1 | 15 | TRBV5-6 | few | CASSFGTSSGNEQFF | TGTGCCAGCAGCTTTGGGACTAGCTCCGGGAATGAGCAGTTCTTC
TRBD1 | TRBJ2-3 | 15 | TRBV12-3/TRBV12-4 | - | CASSLGGQGTDTQYF | TGTGCCAGCAGTTTAGGGGGACAGGGGACAGATACGCAGTATTTT
- | TRBJ1-2 | 14 | TRBV12-5 | few | CASGLEFEGRGYTF | TGTGCTAGTGGTTTGGAATTTGAGGGCCGGGGCTACACCTTC
- | TRBJ1-5 | 13 | TRBV4-1 | many | CASSQDGNQPQHF | TGCGCCAGCAGCCAAGATGGAAATCAGCCCCAGCATTTT
- | TRBJ1-2 | 13 | TRBV15 | few | CATSLQGSYGYTF | TGTGCCACCAGCTTGCAGGGGTCCTATGGCTACACCTTC
TRBD1 | TRBJ1-2 | 15 | TRBV28 | - | CASISPGGDNYGYTF | TGTGCCAGCATTTCTCCAGGGGGAGATAACTATGGCTACACCTTC
TRBD1 | TRBJ1-5 | 14 | TRBV2 | few | CASSIGTVYQPQHF | TGTGCCAGCAGCATTGGGACAGTATATCAGCCCCAGCATTTT
TRBD1 | TRBJ2-5 | 20 | TRBV20-1 | few | CSAIAPGRGLGASRSETQYF | TGCAGTGCGATAGCCCCCGGCAGGGGGCTTGGGGCGAGTCGATCGGAGACCCAGTACTTC
- | TRBJ1-2 | 15 | TRBV7-9 | few | CASSSPGRNNYGYTF | TGTGCCAGCAGCTCTCCGGGACGGAATAACTATGGCTACACCTTC
- | TRBJ1-1 | 15 | TRBV4-1 | - | CASSQELRGGTEAFF | TGCGCCAGCAGCCAAGAGTTAAGAGGCGGCACTGAAGCTTTCTTT
- | TRBJ1-5 | 14 | TRBV12-3/TRBV12-4 | - | CASSPTGINQPQHF | TGTGCCAGCAGTCCAACAGGGATCAATCAGCCCCAGCATTTT
- | TRBJ1-5 | 17 | TRBV7-9 | many | CASSSYGGVLGNQPQHF | TGTGCCAGCAGCTCCTACGGAGGCGTCTTGGGCAATCAGCCCCAGCATTTT
- | TRBJ2-2 | 17 | TRBV6-6 | few | CASSTDPGPRRTGELFF | TGTGCCAGCAGCACAGACCCCGGGCCGAGACGTACCGGGGAGCTGTTTTTT
- | TRBJ1-5 | 15 | TRBV28 | - | CASIRVFRGNQPQHF | TGTGCCAGCATACGGGTTTTTAGGGGCAATCAGCCCCAGCATTTT
TRBD1 | TRBJ2-7 | 13 | TRBV7-9 | - | CASMGQASYEQYF | TGTGCCAGCATGGGACAGGCCTCCTACGAGCAGTACTTC
- | TRBJ1-1 | 14 | TRBV11-3 | - | CASSLGGTGYEAFF | TGTGCCAGCAGCTTAGGGGGCACTGGGTACGAAGCTTTCTTT
- | TRBJ2-7 | 14 | TRBV19 | - | CASTLTGSSYEQYF | TGTGCCAGTACCCTGACAGGCTCATCCTACGAGCAGTACTTC
- | TRBJ1-1 | 16 | TRBV4-1 | - | CASSRSWGRENTEAFF | TGCGCCAGCAGCCGATCGTGGGGTCGGGAGAACACTGAAGCTTTCTTT
- | TRBJ1-1 | 15 | TRBV7-2 | many | CASSSPGHPLSEAFF | TGTGCCAGCAGCTCCCCCGGACATCCTCTAAGTGAAGCTTTCTTT
TRBD1 | TRBJ1-2 | 16 | TRBV7-4 | - | CASSLGGTVRNYGYTF | TGTGCCAGCAGCTTAGGGGGGACAGTGAGAAACTATGGCTACACCTTC
TRBD1 | TRBJ2-7 | 14 | TRBV12-3/TRBV12-4 | many | CASSPRDRAYEQYF | TGTGCCAGCAGTCCACGGGACAGAGCCTACGAGCAGTACTTC
TRBD1 | TRBJ2-7 | 15 | TRBV29-1 | few | CSVEFTQGAPYEQYF | TGCAGCGTTGAATTTACACAGGGGGCTCCATACGAGCAGTACTTC
- | TRBJ1-1 | 12 | TRBV29-1 | - | CSVVEESTEAFF | TGCAGCGTTGTGGAGGAGTCCACTGAAGCTTTCTTT
- | TRBJ1-3 | 14 | TRBV7-2 | - | CASSPGVSGNTIYF | TGTGCCAGCAGCCCAGGGGTTTCGGGAAACACCATATATTTT
- | TRBJ1-1 | 15 | TRBV7-8 | few | CASSPPGRLNTEAFF | TGTGCCAGCAGCCCGCCAGGGAGACTTAACACTGAAGCTTTCTTT
TRBD1 | TRBJ2-1 | 16 | TRBV12-5 | many | CASGKSGTGGPNEQFF | TGTGCTAGTGGGAAATCCGGGACAGGAGGGCCCAATGAGCAGTTCTTC
- | TRBJ2-3 | 16 | TRBV27 | few | CASQNPGPLAINTQYF | TGTGCCAGCCAAAACCCGGGCCCTTTGGCTATCAATACGCAGTATTTT
TRBD2 | TRBJ2-5 | 16 | TRBV12-3/TRBV12-4 | many | CASSKDQGLATETQYF | TGTGCCAGCAGCAAAGATCAGGGACTAGCGACGGAGACCCAGTACTTC
- | TRBJ2-1 | 14 | TRBV20-1 | - | CSAIKSRGYNEQFF | TGCAGTGCCATTAAGTCCAGGGGCTACAATGAGCAGTTCTTC
- | TRBJ2-2 | 13 | TRBV12-3/TRBV12-4 | many | CASSLGLPGELFF | TGTGCCAGCAGTTTGGGGCTGCCCGGGGAGCTGTTTTTT
- | TRBJ2-7 | 15 | TRBV2 | - | CASSDRGANIYEQYF | TGTGCCAGCAGTGACCGGGGGGCTAATATCTACGAGCAGTACTTC
TRBD1 | TRBJ1-3 | 15 | TRBV7-6 | - | CASSPGTVIGNTIYF | TGTGCCAGCAGCCCCGGGACAGTCATCGGAAACACCATATATTTT
- | TRBJ2-1 | 14 | TRBV29-1 | - | CSVLDTTRGNEQFF | TGCAGCGTGCTGGACACAACTAGGGGCAATGAGCAGTTCTTC
- | TRBJ1-5 | 16 | TRBV10-3 | - | CAISESVEPRNQPQHF | TGTGCCATCAGTGAGTCGGTCGAGCCACGCAATCAGCCCCAGCATTTT
TRBD1 | TRBJ2-4 | 12 | TRBV7-9 | many | CASSPGTAFQYF | TGTGCCAGCAGCCCCGGGACAGCGTTTCAGTACTTC
TRBD1 | TRBJ1-6 | 14 | TRBV7-9 | many | CASRRQGENSPLHF | TGTGCCAGCAGGCGGCAGGGGGAGAATTCACCCCTCCACTTT
TRBD1 | TRBJ2-5 | 15 | TRBV7-9 | - | CASSLGTGGSETQYF | TGTGCCAGCAGCTTAGGCACAGGGGGATCGGAGACCCAGTACTTC
- | TRBJ1-1 | 14 | TRBV5-1 | - | CASSPGHSNTEAFF | TGCGCCAGCAGCCCGGGACATTCGAACACTGAAGCTTTCTTT
TRBD1 | TRBJ1-3 | 15 | TRBV7-2 | many | CASSVSRTGGNTIYF | TGTGCCAGCAGCGTTTCACGGACAGGCGGAAACACCATATATTTT
- | TRBJ1-1 | 14 | TRBV4-1 | few | CASSQDTGWTEAFF | TGCGCCAGCAGCCAAGACACAGGGTGGACTGAAGCTTTCTTT
- | TRBJ2-7 | 12 | TRBV6-6 | few | CASRTAPDEQYF | TGTGCCAGCCGGACAGCTCCCGACGAGCAGTACTTC
- | TRBJ2-1 | 14 | TRBV20-1 | - | CSARGHSSYNEQFF | TGCAGTGCTAGAGGTCACAGCTCCTACAATGAGCAGTTCTTC
TRBD2 | TRBJ2-1 | 16 | TRBV19 | - | CASSVLGAGVYNEQFF | TGTGCCAGTAGTGTTCTCGGTGCGGGGGTATACAATGAGCAGTTCTTC
- | TRBJ1-2 | 18 | TRBV5-4 | - | CASSLAVRDPQIGYGYTF | TGTGCCAGCAGCTTGGCCGTCCGGGATCCACAGATCGGCTATGGCTACACCTTC
- | TRBJ2-7 | 17 | TRBV28 | - | CASSLRGGRTATYEQYF | TGTGCCAGCAGTTTAAGGGGGGGAAGGACAGCAACCTACGAGCAGTACTTC
TRBD1 | TRBJ2-7 | 12 | TRBV11-2 | many | CASVQGAREQYF | TGTGCCAGCGTCCAGGGGGCGCGGGAGCAGTACTTC
- | TRBJ2-1 | 12 | TRBV24-1 | - | CATSALGDEQFF | TGTGCCACCAGTGCACTTGGGGATGAGCAGTTCTTC
- | TRBJ2-2 | 13 | TRBV2 | many | CASSEGYTGELFF | TGTGCCAGCAGTGAAGGATACACCGGGGAGCTGTTTTTT
- | TRBJ2-7 | 13 | TRBV9 | - | CASSGGGGVEQYF | TGTGCCAGCAGCGGAGGGGGTGGGGTCGAGCAGTACTTC
TRBD2 | TRBJ2-5 | 14 | TRBV20-1 | few | CSAREPGDSGAQYF | TGCAGTGCTAGAGAACCCGGGGATAGCGGGGCCCAGTACTTC